This T cell receptor (beta chain) appears in the sequencing data of a study of blood T cells in healthy people across ages. Points from the study as a whole: Not knowing donor CMV status may have confounded expanded clonotype changes.

Comment on this clonotype: Its antigen remains unidentified.

Researchers isolated at least 6.5 million PBMCs per sample. Trimming at V came to 2 bases and at J to 4 bases, leaving 8 bases not matched to a gene. Germline CDR1 reads SGHTA; CDR2 reads FQGNSA. The CDR3 extends over 15 amino acids. PCR was performed a second time for about 6 to 12 cycles using a sample-barcoded 5' primer and a J-beta primer mix. From the 5' RACE reads, TCRdb called clonotypes with MiXCR, one entry per CDR3 protein. The sample has some 1.5 million distinct CDR3 sequences; 25% to 30% are singletons. The sequence was obtained from a woman between 25 and 40 years old in good health. The specimen was blood. The V call is TRBV7-2, the J call TRBJ2-7; the match to TRBD1 covers 7 bases. The CDR3 loop reads CASSLWGQPTYEQYF. DNA for the CDR3: TGTGCCAGCAGCTTATGGGGACAGCCTACTTACGAGCAGTACTTC.